The 30 T cell receptor beta chains reported below all come from one sample, sequenced in a study of blood T cell repertoires in COVID-19. Sequencing used immunoSEQ multiplex PCR; TCRdb keeps in-frame clones, though not all of them. Of under 300,000 clones in the sample, approximately 82% are singletons; the top ten hold about 1.4%. Sequencing input: peripheral blood. These receptors were collected from a woman between 40 and 50 years old who had recovered from COVID-19.

The rearrangement uses TRBV2 and TRBJ1-2; the match to TRBD1 covers 8 bases. The CDR3 covers 13 residues. Germline CDR1 and CDR2: SNHLY and FYNNEI. V lost 6 bases and J lost 5; bases outside the gene matches: 5. CDR3 protein: CASSAQGGYGYTF. The CDR3 DNA reads as TGTGCCAGCAGCGCACAGGGGGGATATGGCTACACCTTC.

The chain recombines TRBV6-5 with TRBJ1-2; 7 bases fit TRBD1. There are 13 residues in the CDR3. From germline, CDR1 is MNHEY and CDR2 SVGAGI. V lost 6 bases and J lost 8; bases outside the gene matches: 9. In nucleotides, the CDR3 is TGTGCCAGCAGCTATGACAGGGCGGGGGGCTACACCTTC. This sequence encodes CASSYDRAGGYTF.

The rearrangement links TRBV5-1 to TRBJ1-4; 7 bases match TRBD1. CDR3 size: 15 residues. Germline CDR1 is SGHRS and CDR2 is YFSETQ. The V gene end was trimmed by 4 bases and the J gene end by 4 bases; junction bases not matched to a gene: 7. The CDR3 protein is CASSPTGPGNEKLFF. The CDR3, as DNA: TGCGCCAGCAGCCCGACAGGGCCCGGTAATGAAAAACTGTTTTTT.

The V and J genes are TRBV3-1 (or the pseudogene TRBV3-2) and TRBJ1-4; 9 nucleotides line up with TRBD1. V lost 1 base, J lost 6 bases, and 21 bases stayed unmatched. From germline, CDR1 is LGHDT and CDR2 YNNKEL (reference sequence). The length of the CDR3 is 21 residues. CDR3 DNA sequence: TGTGCCAGCAGCCAAGTGGGTCGGGGACAGGGTACCGGGTATAGGGATGAAAAACTGTTTTTT. This gives the protein CASSQVGRGQGTGYRDEKLFF.

The chain couples TRBV11-3 to TRBJ2-2; 10 bases line up with TRBD2. The CDR3 is made up of 15 amino acids. In germline, CDR1 is SGHNT, CDR2 YENEEA. Unmatched junction bases numbered 1, after V lost 3 bases and J lost 3 bases. This chain's CDR3 is CASSLTSGYTGELFF. The CDR3 DNA is TGTGCCAGCAGCTTGACTAGCGGGTACACCGGGGAGCTGTTTTTT.

The V and J genes are TRBV19 and TRBJ2-5, with 7 nucleotides matching TRBD2. The junction had 18 bases not matched to a gene; V was cut back by 7 bases and J by 4 bases. Germline CDR1 reads LNHDA; CDR2 reads SQIVND (reference sequence). CDR3 length: 17 residues. The CDR3 DNA sequence: TGTGCCAGTACGACAGCGGCGAGTAAAGCGGGGAGAGAGACCCAGTACTTC. It yields the protein CASTTAASKAGRETQYF.

The chain recombines TRBV7-2 with TRBJ2-4, with TRBD1 as a possible D gene (6 bases). Trimming left V 5 bases short and J 6 bases short, with 11 bases between. The CDR3 sequence is 13 residues long. CDR1 is SGHTA and CDR2 is FQGNSA in the germline V gene. The CDR3: CASSPEGGNIQYF. Written as DNA, the CDR3 is TGTGCCAGCAGCCCAGAAGGGGGAAACATTCAGTACTTC.

The chain has TRBV28 and TRBJ2-7; D is perhaps TRBD1 (5 bases). This CDR3 spans 12 amino acids. Germline loops: CDR1 MDHEN, CDR2 SYDVKM. The V end lost 6 bases, the J end lost 6 bases, and 12 bases lay between the germline ends. CDR3 sequence (DNA): TGTGCCAGCAGACAGGCAGACCTCGAGCAGTACTTC. Its protein is CASRQADLEQYF.

The gene calls are TRBV7-9 and TRBJ2-2, with D tentatively TRBD1 (5 bases). Germline V gives CDR1 SEHNR, CDR2 FQNEAQ (reference sequence). The length of the CDR3 is 15 residues. Deletions cut 5 bases from V and 1 base from J, with 11 bases between. The CDR3 sequence is CASSPNTGNTGELFF. The CDR3 DNA reads TGTGCCAGCAGCCCGAACACAGGGAACACCGGGGAGCTGTTTTTT.

J is TRBJ2-1 and V is TRBV21-1; the table's D call, TRBD2, was not checked against the DNA. TRBV21-1 is listed as a pseudogene. The CDR3 is 15 residues long. In DNA form, the CDR3 reads TGTGCCAGCAGCACTAGCGGGGGGATCTACAATGAGCAGTTCTTC. It specifies CASSTSGGIYNEQFF.

This sequence joins TRBV11-3 and TRBJ2-5; D is perhaps TRBD2 (6 bases). Trimming stripped 5 bases from V and 5 bases from J, with 15 bases between. Per the germline V gene, CDR1 is SGHNT and CDR2 is YENEEA. CDR3 length: 14 residues. CDR3 residues: CASSPTGVRETQYF. The CDR3 DNA reads as TGTGCCAGCAGCCCGACGGGGGTTCGGGAGACCCAGTACTTC.

V gene TRBV6-2 or TRBV6-3 combines with J gene TRBJ2-4; no firm D call. The length of the CDR3 is 12 residues. The germline V and J ends were trimmed by 2 bases and 6 bases, with 5 bases remaining between them. The V gene's germline CDR1 is MNHEY and CDR2 SVGEGT. The DNA for the CDR3 is TGTGCCAGCAGTTACGAGGTAAACATTCAGTACTTC. The encoded protein is CASSYEVNIQYF.

This clone was observed many times. This rearrangement joins TRBV7-6 to TRBJ1-2; TRBD1 agrees at 7 bases. V gave up 5 bases and J gave up 4 bases; unmatched junction bases: 7. Per germline, CDR1 SGHVS and CDR2 FNYEAQ. CDR3 length equals 14 residues. The CDR3 sequence: CASSPTTGTYGYTF. The CDR3 coding sequence is TGTGCCAGCAGCCCTACGACAGGGACCTATGGCTACACCTTC.

In this sample, this clone turned up once. The chain links TRBV3-1 (or the pseudogene TRBV3-2) to TRBJ2-5, with TRBD2 matching over 7 bases. CDR3 length: 15 residues. From germline, CDR1 is LGHDT and CDR2 YNNKEL (reference sequence). J lost 1 base, V lost 1 base, and 3 bases had no gene match. CDR3 loop: CASSQAPGGQETQYF. In DNA, the CDR3 is TGTGCCAGCAGCCAAGCTCCGGGGGGCCAAGAGACCCAGTACTTC.

This chain joins TRBV10-2 and TRBJ2-7; 7 bases are shared with TRBD1. Germline assignment: CDR1 WSHSY and CDR2 SAAADI. The CDR3 length is 13 residues. After removal of 7 bases from V and 2 bases from J, the junction contained 5 bases not matched to a gene. DNA of the CDR3: TGCGCCAGCAAAGGACAGGAAGCCTACGAGCAGTACTTC. This translates into CASKGQEAYEQYF.

V gene TRBV6-5 combines with J gene TRBJ2-5; possible D gene TRBD1, 5 bases. V lost 0 bases and J 5 bases, leaving 16 bases between the germline ends. This CDR3 comprises 16 residues. Germline CDR1 and CDR2: MNHEY and SVGAGI. The CDR3 bases are TGTGCCAGCAGTTACTCGGGTACAGGTCACGGGGAGACCCAGTACTTC. Translated, it gives CASSYSGTGHGETQYF.

V and J are TRBV27 and TRBJ2-2; D not resolved. Germline assignment: CDR1 MNHEY and CDR2 SMNVEV (reference sequence). Trimming took 3 bases from V and 1 from J, leaving 9 bases between them. The CDR3 length is 15 residues. CDR3 DNA sequence: TGTGCCAGCAGTTTTGCACAATTGAACACCGGGGAGCTGTTTTTT. This sequence encodes CASSFAQLNTGELFF.

The chain uses TRBV9 and TRBJ2-1, with TRBD2 matching 8 bases. The CDR3 covers 16 residues. Trimming took 7 bases from V and 6 from J; bases not matched to a gene: 15. Germline CDR1 reads SGDLS; CDR2 reads YYNGEE. The CDR3 sequence is CASDLEGGGPVNEQFF. The DNA of the CDR3 is TGTGCCAGCGACCTGGAGGGCGGGGGGCCCGTCAATGAGCAGTTCTTC.

The V and J genes are TRBV12-3 or TRBV12-4 and TRBJ1-1; D ambiguous. This CDR3 has 11 amino acids. V was trimmed by 7 bases and J by 3 bases, leaving 6 bases between them. The CDR3 region is CASNGDTEAFF. The DNA for the CDR3 is TGTGCCAGCAATGGAGACACTGAAGCTTTCTTT.

Concerning this clone: One end of the junction varies from germline; a read error may be responsible. This chain links TRBV25-1 with TRBJ1-2; tentatively, D is TRBD1 (6 bases). CDR1 and CDR2 from the germline V gene are MGHDK and SYGVNS. The CDR3 has 15 amino acids. The CDR3 DNA follows: TGTGCCAGCAGGGAATCTGATACAGGGCGAGGGGGCTACACCTTC. This translates into CASRESDTGRGGYTF.

The genes are TRBV20-1 and TRBJ2-5, with a tentative D call TRBD2 (6 bases). Looked up from germline, CDR1 is DFQATT and CDR2 is SNEGSKA (reference sequence). Deletions cut 0 bases from V and 7 bases from J, with 6 bases between. There are 11 residues in the CDR3. This CDR3 reads CSAREGGTQYF. CDR3 in DNA: TGCAGTGCTAGAGAGGGGGGGACCCAGTACTTC.

The CDR3 sequence: CASRKGQGDDEQFF. Here the CDR3 DNA reads TGTGCCAGTAGGAAGGGACAGGGGGATGATGAGCAGTTCTTC. The rearrangement joins TRBV3-1 (or the pseudogene TRBV3-2) to TRBJ2-1; 11 bases fit TRBD1. Trimming removed 9 bases from V and 8 bases from J; junction bases left unmatched: 9. Looked up from germline, CDR1 is LGHDT and CDR2 is YNNKEL (reference sequence). This CDR3 region has 14 residues.

Remarks on this clone: Other DNA sequences in this sample translate to the same CDR3. The chain couples TRBV5-1 to TRBJ2-2; D is perhaps TRBD2 (5 bases). CDR1 and CDR2 (germline): SGHRS, YFSETQ. This CDR3 comprises 17 residues. Between the trimmed V and J ends, which lost 5 bases and 5 bases, there was a span of 22 bases. This CDR3 reads CASSSTLGVSNTGELFF. In nucleotides, the CDR3 is TGCGCCAGCAGTTCCACCCTCGGGGTCTCAAATACCGGGGAGCTGTTTTTT.

The chain joins TRBV3-1 (or the pseudogene TRBV3-2) to TRBJ2-3, with D unclear. CDR3 size: 14 residues. V lost 9 bases, J lost 4 bases, and 17 bases lay in between. Germline-derived CDR1 and CDR2 are LGHDT and YNNKEL (reference sequence). DNA of the CDR3: TGTGCCAGTAAGGTAGGATCTAGTTCAGATACGCAGTATTTT. The encoded protein is CASKVGSSSDTQYF.

CDR3 sequence reads: CASSSWSGGAGQPQHF. CDR3 DNA: TGTGCCAGCAGCTCCTGGAGCGGGGGGGCAGGACAGCCCCAGCATTTT. The V call is TRBV5-6, the J call TRBJ1-5; weak D call: TRBD1 (6 bases). V gave up 3 bases and J gave up 7 bases, with 20 bases separating them. CDR1 is SGHDT, CDR2 YYEEEE, per germline. This CDR3 is 16 amino acids long.

The J gene is TRBJ2-7, the V gene TRBV25-1, with D tentatively TRBD1 (5 bases). The CDR3 is 15 amino acids. Deletions cut 2 bases from V and 5 bases from J, with 16 bases between. CDR1 is MGHDK, CDR2 SYGVNS, per germline. The CDR3 DNA reads TGTGCCAGCAGTGAAGATCACCCAGGGCTGGACGAGCAGTACTTC. Its protein product is CASSEDHPGLDEQYF.

The chain employs TRBV5-1 and TRBJ1-1; no firm D call. This CDR3 is 13 amino acids long. Trimming took 1 base from V and 3 from J, leaving 7 bases between them. Per the germline V gene, CDR1 is SGHRS and CDR2 is YFSETQ. CDR3 coding DNA: TGCGCCAGCAGCTTGAGCGACTACACTGAAGCTTTCTTT. It yields the protein CASSLSDYTEAFF. The full variable domain, with the rest looked up from reference TRBV5-1 and TRBJ1-1, is KAGVTQTPRYLIKTRGQQVTLSCSPISGHRSVSWYQQTPGQGLQFLFEYFSETQRNKGNFPGRFSGRQFSNSRSEMNVSTLELGDSALYLCASSLSDYTEAFFGQGTRLTVV.

This chain connects TRBV18 to TRBJ1-2; TRBD1 is a possible D gene (5 bases). V lost 4 bases to trimming and J lost 4 bases, with 10 bases between them. The germline V gene encodes CDR1 KGHSH and CDR2 LQKENI. The CDR3 sequence is 13 residues long. CDR3 residues: CASSQGLSYGYTF. For the CDR3, the DNA is TGTGCCAGCTCACAGGGGCTTTCCTATGGCTACACCTTC.

J is TRBJ2-1 and V is TRBV6-1, with D possibly matching TRBD1 (5 bases). The CDR3 extends over 17 amino acids. The V gene's germline CDR1 is MNHNS and CDR2 SASEGT. The V and J ends lost 2 bases and 7 bases respectively, with 21 bases between them. The CDR3 coding sequence is TGTGCCAGCAGTGAAATCGGTGGGGCGCTTCCTTGGAATGAGCAGTTCTTC. Translating it yields CASSEIGGALPWNEQFF.

The rearrangement joins TRBV9 to TRBJ2-3, with 9 bases identical to TRBD1. The CDR3 runs to 15 residues. Germline loops: CDR1 SGDLS, CDR2 YYNGEE. V was pared by 0 bases and J by 6 bases, with 5 bases of the junction left unmatched. The CDR3 nucleotides read TGTGCCAGCAGCGTAGGGGACAGGGCGGTGGATACGCAGTATTTT. Its protein is CASSVGDRAVDTQYF.